Below, 8 T cell receptor beta chains from the same sample are listed, as sequenced in a study of response to subunit inactivated influenza vaccine. TCRdb re-called the RT-PCR reads with MiXCR, one entry per CDR3 protein. The sample has 860,000 or so distinct CDR3 sequences; 21% are singletons. Here the sequenced sample was PBMCs from blood, taken 5 to 6 days after vaccination. These receptors all stem from a man aged 45-65 years who received an inactivated influenza vaccine.

This chain connects TRBV7-9 to TRBJ2-1; TRBD2 matches at 11 bases. CDR3 length: 16 residues. V gave up 5 bases and J gave up 5 bases; unmatched junction bases: 8. Germline-derived CDR1 and CDR2 are SEHNR and FQNEAQ (reference sequence). The CDR3 loop is CASSPIAGGQDNEQFF. CDR3 bases: TGTGCCAGCAGCCCTATAGCGGGAGGGCAGGACAATGAGCAGTTCTTC.

The V gene is TRBV18, the J gene TRBJ2-6; D not resolved. V was trimmed by 3 bases and J by 0 bases, leaving 9 bases between them. Germline V CDR1 and CDR2: KGHSH, LQKENI. The CDR3 runs to 16 residues. CDR3 DNA sequence: TGTGCCAGCTCACCCCAAGGACCCTCTGGGGCCAACGTCCTGACTTTC. Amino acid sequence: CASSPQGPSGANVLTF. The variable domain in full, with the rest retrieved from reference TRBV18 and TRBJ2-6, is NAGVMQNPRHLVRRRGQEARLRCSPMKGHSHVYWYRQLPEEGLKFMVYLQKENIIDESGMPKERFSAEFPKEGPSILRIQQVVRGDSAAYFCASSPQGPSGANVLTFGAGSRLTVL.

This sequence joins TRBV18 and TRBJ2-3; 7 bases are shared with TRBD2. The V gene's germline CDR1 is KGHSH and CDR2 LQKENI. The length of the CDR3 is 14 residues. The J segment lost 2 bases and the V segment lost 8 bases, leaving 7 bases of the junction unmatched. As DNA, the CDR3 is TGTGCCAGCCGTATGCGGGGGAACACAGATACGCAGTATTTT. Protein sequence: CASRMRGNTDTQYF. Full variable domain (missing parts from reference TRBV18 and TRBJ2-3): NAGVMQNPRHLVRRRGQEARLRCSPMKGHSHVYWYRQLPEEGLKFMVYLQKENIIDESGMPKERFSAEFPKEGPSILRIQQVVRGDSAAYFCASRMRGNTDTQYFGPGTRLTVL.

This clonotype was picked up one time. This chain joins TRBV19 and TRBJ1-1, with D hard to call. Trimming took off 3 bases at V and 3 bases at J, with 8 bases between the two ends. This CDR3 has 13 amino acids. Per germline, CDR1 LNHDA and CDR2 SQIVND (reference sequence). Written as DNA, the CDR3 is TGTGCCAGTAGTATGGAGGTGGACACTGAAGCTTTCTTT. It codes for CASSMEVDTEAFF.

This clonotype was seen many times. This sequence joins TRBV5-1 and TRBJ2-5; 7 bases map to TRBD1. V was pared by 4 bases and J by 1 base, with 10 bases of the junction left unmatched. The CDR3 spans 16 residues. The germline V gene encodes CDR1 SGHRS and CDR2 YFSETQ. The CDR3 coding sequence is TGCGCCAGCAGCCGTGGAGTCAGACAGGGCCAAGAGACCCAGTACTTC. Residues: CASSRGVRQGQETQYF.

This rearrangement joins TRBV30 to TRBJ2-7, with 8 bases that match TRBD1. V shed 5 bases and J 3 bases; nucleotides not matched to a gene: 0. Germline-derived CDR1 and CDR2 are GTSNPN and SVGIG (reference sequence). This CDR3 has 11 amino acids. CDR3 residues: CAWDRGYEQYF. CDR3 DNA sequence: TGTGCCTGGGACAGGGGCTACGAGCAGTACTTC.

This clonotype was detected ten times or more. The junction departs from germline at one end; a sequencing error may be responsible. This rearrangement joins TRBV7-2 to TRBJ2-7; D is uncertain. The CDR3 covers 14 residues. The V gene's germline CDR1 is SGHTA and CDR2 FQGNSA. CDR3 region: CASSLVVSSYEQYF. Here the CDR3 DNA reads TGCGCCAGCAGCTTGGTCGTCAGCTCCTACGAGCAGTACTTC.

This clonotype was observed many times. The rearrangement joins TRBV24-1 to TRBJ2-1; 8 bases align to TRBD1. Trimming took 9 bases from V and 11 from J; bases not matched to a gene: 8. The germline V gene encodes CDR1 KGHDR and CDR2 SFDVKD. The CDR3 covers 12 residues. The CDR3 loop is CATLDRTGQQFF. In DNA form, the CDR3 reads TGTGCCACCCTAGACCGGACAGGGCAGCAGTTCTTC.